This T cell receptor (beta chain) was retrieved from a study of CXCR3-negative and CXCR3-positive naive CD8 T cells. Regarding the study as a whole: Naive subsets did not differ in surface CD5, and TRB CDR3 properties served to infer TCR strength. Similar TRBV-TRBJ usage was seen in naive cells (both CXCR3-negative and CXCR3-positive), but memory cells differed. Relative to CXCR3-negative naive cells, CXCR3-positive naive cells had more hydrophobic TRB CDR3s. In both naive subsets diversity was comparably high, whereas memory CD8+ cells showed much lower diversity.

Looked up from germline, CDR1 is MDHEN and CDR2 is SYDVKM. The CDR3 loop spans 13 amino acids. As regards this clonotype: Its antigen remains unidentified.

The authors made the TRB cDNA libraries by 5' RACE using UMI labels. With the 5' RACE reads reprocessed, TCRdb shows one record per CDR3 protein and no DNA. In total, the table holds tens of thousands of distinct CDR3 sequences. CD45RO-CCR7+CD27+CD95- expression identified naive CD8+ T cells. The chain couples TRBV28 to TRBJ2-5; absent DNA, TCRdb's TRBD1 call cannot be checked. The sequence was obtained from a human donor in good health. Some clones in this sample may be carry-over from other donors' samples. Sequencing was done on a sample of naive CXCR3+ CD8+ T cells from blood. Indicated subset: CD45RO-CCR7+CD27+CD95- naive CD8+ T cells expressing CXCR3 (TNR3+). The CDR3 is CASQGQGQETQYF.